The source of this TCR beta chain is a study of blood T cell repertoires in COVID-19. Produced via immunoSEQ multiplex PCR; TCRdb's table is partial and in-frame only. The data show 110,000 to 150,000 clones, around nine tenths seen once. Germline loops: CDR1 GTSNPN, CDR2 SVGIG (reference sequence). V lost 1 base, J lost 2 bases, and 11 bases lay in between. The CDR3 is 15 residues long. The specimen was peripheral blood. This TCR was sampled from a man in his sixties with active or convalescent COVID-19. The chain employs TRBV30 and TRBJ2-2; maybe TRBD2 (6 bases). CDR3 nucleotides: TGTGCCTGGAGTGAAGGAGGGCACAACACCGGGGAGCTGTTTTTT. Translated, it gives CAWSEGGHNTGELFF.